This T cell receptor beta chain appears in the sequencing data of a study of vaccination and CD4 T cells after COVID-19. Study-level findings and limits: Median reactive clonotypes, those recognizing SARS-CoV-2, rose from 21 to 38, not significantly.

V was clipped by 5 bases and J by 4 bases; unmatched bases: 11. CDR3 length: 16 amino acids. Germline CDR1 and CDR2: SGHTA and FQGNSA. The treatment: approximately nine-day PBMC culture with coronavirus spike peptide pools or control peptides (ViraFEST assay). Gathering of the CD4+ T cells, from the unexposed donor, took place before the COVID-19 pandemic (2011-2018). The Oncomine TCR Beta short-read assay sequenced DNA from cultured CD4+ T cells. TCRdb re-derived calls from the PCR reads in MiXCR, one entry per CDR3 protein. Here the sample spans some 5,500 distinct CDR3 sequences, 62% being singletons. As concerns this clonotype: No antigen is known for it.

The receptor was isolated from a human donor in good health. The V and J genes are TRBV7-2 and TRBJ1-5; 7 bases agree with TRBD1. What was sequenced was CD4+ T cells from blood, cultured in vitro. CDR3 nucleotides: TGTGCCAGCAGCCCTCTGACAGGGAGGTTTAATCAGCCCCAGCATTTT. It encodes CASSPLTGRFNQPQHF.